This T cell receptor beta chain appears in the sequencing data of a study of cytomegalovirus exposure and HLA in healthy donors. TCRdb's copy holds only in-frame clones and misses some; the assay was immunoSEQ multiplex PCR. Among 120,000 or so clones listed, about 82% were seen once. Broader study findings: Researchers reported that a few CMV-associated chains were confirmed in vitro as CMV antigen-specific. Reported results showed that the classifier diagnosed cytomegalovirus status with high specificity and sensitivity. Cytomegalovirus-associated status was assigned to 150 to 200 TCR beta chains.

There are 15 residues in the CDR3. Germline loops: CDR1 MNHNY, CDR2 SVGAGI (reference sequence). The V end lost 5 bases, the J end lost 2 bases, and 13 bases lay between the germline ends. The donors were part of the validation cohort of roughly 110 subjects. That cohort was separate from the first cohort, which comprised about 730 subjects. Worth noting for this clone: Its specificity is unknown.

Specimen: PBMCs. J is TRBJ1-5 and V is TRBV6-6, with D tentatively TRBD1 (5 bases). The clonotype was recovered from a man aged 18 to 29 in good health and CMV-seronegative. In DNA, the CDR3 is TGTGCCAGCAGTAGGGGTACCAGGGGCAATCAGCCCCAGCATTTT. As protein: CASSRGTRGNQPQHF.